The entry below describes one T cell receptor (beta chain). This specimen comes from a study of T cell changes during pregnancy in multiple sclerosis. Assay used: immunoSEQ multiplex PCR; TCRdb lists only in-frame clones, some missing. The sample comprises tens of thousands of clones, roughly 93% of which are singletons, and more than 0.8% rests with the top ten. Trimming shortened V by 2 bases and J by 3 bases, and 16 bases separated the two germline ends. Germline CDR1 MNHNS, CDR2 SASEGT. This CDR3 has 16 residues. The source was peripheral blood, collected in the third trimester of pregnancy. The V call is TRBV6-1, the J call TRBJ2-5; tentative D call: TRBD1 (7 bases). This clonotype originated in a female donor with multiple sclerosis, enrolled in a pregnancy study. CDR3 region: CASSEWGRGRKETQYF. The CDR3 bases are TGTGCCAGCAGTGAATGGGGCAGGGGGAGGAAAGAGACCCAGTACTTC.